This TCR beta chain was sequenced during a study of technical replicates of blood from a few donors. Produced via immunoSEQ multiplex PCR; TCRdb's table is partial and in-frame only. This table has 75,000 to 95,000 clones, roughly 94% appearing once. J was trimmed by 5 bases and V by 2 bases; bases with no gene match: 12. The CDR3 extends over 17 amino acids. The V gene's germline CDR1 is MNHNS and CDR2 SASEGT. The J gene is TRBJ2-1, the V gene TRBV6-1, with 7 bases matching TRBD2. The origin of this receptor is a human donor in good health. What was sequenced was T cells isolated from PBMCs. Here the CDR3 DNA reads TGTGCCAGCAGTGAACTCTGGGTAGCGGGCGTCAACAATGAGCAGTTCTTC. Protein sequence: CASSELWVAGVNNEQFF.